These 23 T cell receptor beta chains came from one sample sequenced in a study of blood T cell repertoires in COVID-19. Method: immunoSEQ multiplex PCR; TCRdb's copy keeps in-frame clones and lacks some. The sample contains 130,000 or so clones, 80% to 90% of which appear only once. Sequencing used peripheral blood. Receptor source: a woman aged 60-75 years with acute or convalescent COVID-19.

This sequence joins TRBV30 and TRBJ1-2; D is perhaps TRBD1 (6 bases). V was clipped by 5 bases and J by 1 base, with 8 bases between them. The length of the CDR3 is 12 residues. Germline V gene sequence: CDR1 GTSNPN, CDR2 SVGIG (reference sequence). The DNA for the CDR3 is TGTGCCTGGGCAGGGGTTAACTATGGCTACACCTTC. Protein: CAWAGVNYGYTF.

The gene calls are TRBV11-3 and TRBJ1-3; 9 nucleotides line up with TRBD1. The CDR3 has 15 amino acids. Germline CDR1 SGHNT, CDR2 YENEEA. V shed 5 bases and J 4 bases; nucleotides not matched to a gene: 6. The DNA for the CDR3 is TGTGCCAGCAGCCCGGGACAGGGAAACGGAAACACCATATATTTT. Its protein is CASSPGQGNGNTIYF.

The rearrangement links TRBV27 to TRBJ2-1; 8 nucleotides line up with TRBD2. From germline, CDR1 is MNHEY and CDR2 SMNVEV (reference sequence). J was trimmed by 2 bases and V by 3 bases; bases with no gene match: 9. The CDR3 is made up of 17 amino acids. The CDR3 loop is CASSLLLGGGTYNEQFF. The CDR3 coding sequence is TGTGCCAGCAGTTTGTTATTGGGCGGGGGGACCTACAATGAGCAGTTCTTC.

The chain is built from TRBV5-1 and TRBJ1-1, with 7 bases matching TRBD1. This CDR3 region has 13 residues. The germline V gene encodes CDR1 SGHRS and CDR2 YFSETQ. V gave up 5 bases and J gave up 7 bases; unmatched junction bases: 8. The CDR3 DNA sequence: TGCGCCAGCAGTCCGGGACAGATCAGTGAAGCTTTCTTT. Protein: CASSPGQISEAFF.

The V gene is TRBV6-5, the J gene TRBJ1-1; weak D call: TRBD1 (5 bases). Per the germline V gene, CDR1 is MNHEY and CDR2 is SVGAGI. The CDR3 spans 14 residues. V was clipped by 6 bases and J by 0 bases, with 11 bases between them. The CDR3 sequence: CASRTPGLNTEAFF. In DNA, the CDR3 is TGTGCCAGCAGGACACCAGGGTTGAACACTGAAGCTTTCTTT.

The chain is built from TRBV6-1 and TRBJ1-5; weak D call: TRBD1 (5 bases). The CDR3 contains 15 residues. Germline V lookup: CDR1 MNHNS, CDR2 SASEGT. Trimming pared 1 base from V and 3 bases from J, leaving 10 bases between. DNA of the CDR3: TGTGCCAGCAGTGAAGTCGGGGGGAACAATCAGCCCCAGCATTTT. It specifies CASSEVGGNNQPQHF.

In DNA form, the CDR3 reads TGTGCCAGCAGCCAAGAAGACGAACAGGAGAACACTGAAGCTTTCTTT. It yields the protein CASSQEDEQENTEAFF. The chain carries TRBV14 and TRBJ1-1; a weak D match, TRBD1 (5 bases). V gave up 0 bases and J gave up 1 base, with 12 bases separating them. The germline V gene encodes CDR1 SGHDN and CDR2 FVKESK. The CDR3 loop spans 16 amino acids.

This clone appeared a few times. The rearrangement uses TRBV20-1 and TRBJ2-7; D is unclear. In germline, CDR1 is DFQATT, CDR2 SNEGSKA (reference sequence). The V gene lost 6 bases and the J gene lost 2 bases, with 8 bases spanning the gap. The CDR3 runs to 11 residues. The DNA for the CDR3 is TGCAGTGCCCACGGAGCCTACGAGCAGTACTTC. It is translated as CSAHGAYEQYF.

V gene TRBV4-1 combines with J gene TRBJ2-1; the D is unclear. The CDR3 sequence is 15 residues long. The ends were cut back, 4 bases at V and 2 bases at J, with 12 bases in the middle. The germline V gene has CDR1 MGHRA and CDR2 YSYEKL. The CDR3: CASSPNRDPYNEQFF. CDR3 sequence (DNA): TGCGCCAGCAGCCCTAACAGAGACCCCTACAATGAGCAGTTCTTC.

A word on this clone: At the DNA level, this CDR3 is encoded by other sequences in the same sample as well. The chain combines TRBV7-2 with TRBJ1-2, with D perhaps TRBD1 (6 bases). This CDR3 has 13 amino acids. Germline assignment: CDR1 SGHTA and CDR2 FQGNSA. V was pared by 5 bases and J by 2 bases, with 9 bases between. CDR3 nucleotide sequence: TGTGCCAGCAGCGGAGACAGGAACTATGGCTACACCTTC. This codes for CASSGDRNYGYTF.

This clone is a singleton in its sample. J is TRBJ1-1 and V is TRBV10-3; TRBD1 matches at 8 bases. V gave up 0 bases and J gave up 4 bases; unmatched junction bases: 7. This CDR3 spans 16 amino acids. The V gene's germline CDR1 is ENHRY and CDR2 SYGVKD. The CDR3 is CAISESTGRGRTEAFF. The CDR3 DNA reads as TGTGCCATCAGTGAGTCTACCGGCAGGGGGCGCACTGAAGCTTTCTTT.

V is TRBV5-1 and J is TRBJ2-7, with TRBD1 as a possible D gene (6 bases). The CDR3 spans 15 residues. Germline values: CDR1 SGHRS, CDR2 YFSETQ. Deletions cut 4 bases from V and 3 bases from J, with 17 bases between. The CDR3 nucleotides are TGCGCCAGCAGCCCGCCCGACAGGTACGGCTACGAGCAGTACTTC. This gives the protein CASSPPDRYGYEQYF.

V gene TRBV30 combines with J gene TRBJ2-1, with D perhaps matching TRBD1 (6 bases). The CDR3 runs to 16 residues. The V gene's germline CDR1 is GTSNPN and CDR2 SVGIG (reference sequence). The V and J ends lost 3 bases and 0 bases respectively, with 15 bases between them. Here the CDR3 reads CAWSPGQTFSYNEQFF. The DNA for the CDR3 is TGTGCCTGGAGCCCCGGACAGACCTTCTCCTACAATGAGCAGTTCTTC.

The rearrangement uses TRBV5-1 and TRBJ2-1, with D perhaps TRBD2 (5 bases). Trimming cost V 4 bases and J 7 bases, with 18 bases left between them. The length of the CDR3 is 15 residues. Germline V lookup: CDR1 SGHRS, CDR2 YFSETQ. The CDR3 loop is CASSPRGSPENEQFF. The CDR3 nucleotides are TGCGCCAGCAGCCCCCGAGGGAGTCCGGAGAATGAGCAGTTCTTC.

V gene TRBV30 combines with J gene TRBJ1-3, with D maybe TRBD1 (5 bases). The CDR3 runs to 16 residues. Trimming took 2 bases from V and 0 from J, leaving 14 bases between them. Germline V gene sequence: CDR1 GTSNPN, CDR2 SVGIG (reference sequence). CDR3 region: CAWSRRQRYSGNTIYF. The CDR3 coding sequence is TGTGCCTGGAGTCGTCGACAGCGATACTCTGGAAACACCATATATTTT.

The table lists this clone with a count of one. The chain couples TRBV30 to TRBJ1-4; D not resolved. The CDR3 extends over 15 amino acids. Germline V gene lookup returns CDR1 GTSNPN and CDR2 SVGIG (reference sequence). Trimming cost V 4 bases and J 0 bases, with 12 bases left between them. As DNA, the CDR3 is TGTGCCTGGATCCCCCCGGGGTCAACTAATGAAAAACTGTTTTTT. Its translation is CAWIPPGSTNEKLFF.

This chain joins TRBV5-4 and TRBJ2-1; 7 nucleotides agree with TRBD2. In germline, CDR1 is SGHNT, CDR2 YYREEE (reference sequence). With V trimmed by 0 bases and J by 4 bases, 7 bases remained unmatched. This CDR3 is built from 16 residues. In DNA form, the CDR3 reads TGTGCCAGCAGCTTGGGCGTTGCGGGGGATTACAATGAGCAGTTCTTC. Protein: CASSLGVAGDYNEQFF.

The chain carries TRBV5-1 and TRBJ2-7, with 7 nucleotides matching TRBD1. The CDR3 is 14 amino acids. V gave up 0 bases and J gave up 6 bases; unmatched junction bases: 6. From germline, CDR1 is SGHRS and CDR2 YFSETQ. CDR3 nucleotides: TGCGCCAGCAGCTTGGCCCCTTCAGGGGGCGAGCAGTACTTC. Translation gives CASSLAPSGGEQYF.

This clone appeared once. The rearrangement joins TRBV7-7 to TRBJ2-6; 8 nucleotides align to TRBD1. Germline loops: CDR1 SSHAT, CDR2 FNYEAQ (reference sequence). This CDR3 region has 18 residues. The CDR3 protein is CASGAGGTGLSGANVLTF. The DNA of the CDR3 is TGTGCTAGCGGCGCCGGAGGGACAGGCCTCTCTGGGGCCAACGTCCTGACTTTC.

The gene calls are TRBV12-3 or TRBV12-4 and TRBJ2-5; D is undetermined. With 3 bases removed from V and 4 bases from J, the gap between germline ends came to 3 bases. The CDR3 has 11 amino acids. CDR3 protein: CASSFVETQYF. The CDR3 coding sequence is TGTGCCAGCAGTTTCGTAGAGACCCAGTACTTC.

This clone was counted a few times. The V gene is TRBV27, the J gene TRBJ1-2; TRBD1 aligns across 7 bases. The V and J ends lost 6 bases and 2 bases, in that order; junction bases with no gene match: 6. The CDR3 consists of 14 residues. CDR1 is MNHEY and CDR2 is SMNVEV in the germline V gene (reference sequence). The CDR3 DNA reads TGTGCCAGCAGAACCGGGACAGTAAACTATGGCTACACCTTC. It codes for CASRTGTVNYGYTF.

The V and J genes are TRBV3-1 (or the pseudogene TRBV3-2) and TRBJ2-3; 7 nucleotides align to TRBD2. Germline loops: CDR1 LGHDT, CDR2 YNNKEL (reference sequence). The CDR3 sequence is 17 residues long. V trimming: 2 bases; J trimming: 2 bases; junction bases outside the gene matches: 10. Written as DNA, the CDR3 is TGTGCCAGCAGCCAAAACGTAGGGACTACCAACACAGATACGCAGTATTTT. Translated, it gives CASSQNVGTTNTDTQYF.

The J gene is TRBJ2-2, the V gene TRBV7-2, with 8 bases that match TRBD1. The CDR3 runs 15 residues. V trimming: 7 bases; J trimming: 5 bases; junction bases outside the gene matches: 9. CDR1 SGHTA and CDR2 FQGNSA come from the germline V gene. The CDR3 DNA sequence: TGTGCCAGCACCCAGCGGACAGGGCGGACCGGGGAGCTGTTTTTT. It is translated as CASTQRTGRTGELFF.